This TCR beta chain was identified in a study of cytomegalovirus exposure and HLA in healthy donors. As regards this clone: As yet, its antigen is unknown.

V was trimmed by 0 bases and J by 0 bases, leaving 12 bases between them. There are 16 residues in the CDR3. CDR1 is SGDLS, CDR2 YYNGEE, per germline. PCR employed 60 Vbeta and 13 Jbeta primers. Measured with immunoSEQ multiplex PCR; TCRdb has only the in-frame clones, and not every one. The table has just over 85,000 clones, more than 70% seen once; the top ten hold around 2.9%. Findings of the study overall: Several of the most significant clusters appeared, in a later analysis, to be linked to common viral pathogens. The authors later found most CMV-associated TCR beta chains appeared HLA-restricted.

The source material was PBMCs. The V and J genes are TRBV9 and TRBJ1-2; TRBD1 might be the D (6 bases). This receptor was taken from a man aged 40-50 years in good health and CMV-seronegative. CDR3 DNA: TGTGCCAGCAGCGTAGGTGGGACACTCTCTAACTATGGCTACACCTTC. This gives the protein CASSVGGTLSNYGYTF.